This T cell receptor (beta chain) was retrieved from a study of blood T cell repertoires in COVID-19. Germline CDR1 is SGHTS and CDR2 is YDEGEE. This CDR3 is built from 15 residues. With 2 bases removed from V and 1 base from J, the gap between germline ends came to 13 bases. Data came from immunoSEQ multiplex PCR; TCRdb stores just in-frame clones and leaves some out. The table has approximately 110,000 clones, approximately 81% seen once. This clonotype was sampled from a man aged 35 to 55 with acute or convalescent COVID-19. The V call is TRBV5-8, the J call TRBJ2-7; a weak D match, TRBD1 (6 bases). The sequenced sample consisted of peripheral blood. The CDR3 region is CASSLRVRGSYEQYF. The CDR3 DNA reads as TGTGCCAGCAGCTTAAGGGTTAGGGGGTCCTACGAGCAGTACTTC.